This T cell receptor beta chain was identified in a study of T cells in Graves' hyperthyroidism and ophthalmopathy. Concerning this clonotype itself: Its target is unknown.

Researchers took RNA transcripts and amplified the TCR beta CDR3 regions from them. A first-round RT-PCR of the TCR CDR3 used the HTBI primer set. TCRdb processed the multiplex PCR reads anew with MiXCR; each CDR3 protein has one entry. The sample contains more than 500,000 distinct CDR3 sequences, 14% of which appear only once. Study-level results: Most thyroid clonotypes expanded above 0.001 appeared in blood too.

The study enrolled patients aged 18 to 65 with newly diagnosed hyperthyroidism of under 2 months' duration. Based on clinical symptoms, serum thyroxine and TRAb, thyroid ultrasound and orbital computed tomography, diagnoses were reached. The TCR was taken from a middle-aged woman with Graves' hyperthyroidism. The specimen was blood.

CDR3 sequence: CASKPQGTGRGEQYF. CDR3 nucleotides: TGTGCCAGCAAACCACAGGGGACAGGTCGGGGAGAGCAGTACTTC. The chain recombines TRBV28 with TRBJ2-7, with 8 bases that match TRBD1. Germline CDR1 is MDHEN and CDR2 is SYDVKM. The junction had 15 bases not matched to a gene; V was cut back by 7 bases and J by 7 bases. CDR3 length equals 15 residues.